The next 15 T cell receptor beta chains were all read from a single sample in a study of tumor and adjacent non-tumor tissue in lung cancer. No cell sorting was done before RNA was extracted from the tissue. More than 3 cm separated this lung sample from the edge of the tumor. Three rounds of nested PCR, following a modified ARM-PCR protocol, produced the TCRbeta library. One entry per CDR3 protein results from TCRdb running MiXCR on the multiplex PCR reads. The data hold tens of thousands of distinct CDR3 sequences, with more than 55% observed a single time. The sequenced sample was distant non-tumor lung tissue. Receptors were obtained from a woman aged 65 to 85 with non-small cell lung cancer.

The gene calls are TRBV5-6 and TRBJ2-7, with a tentative D call TRBD2 (5 bases). CDR1 is SGHDT and CDR2 is YYEEEE in the germline V gene. Trimming pared 5 bases from V and 0 bases from J, leaving 15 bases between. The CDR3 covers 15 residues. CDR3 amino acids: CASRSTGRVSYEQYF. The CDR3 region has the DNA TGTGCCAGCAGGTCGACCGGGCGGGTCTCCTACGAGCAGTACTTC.

This clonotype is termed medium-sized. The DNA of the CDR3 is TGCAGCGTTGAACTCGGGAGCCACTACGAGCAGTACTTC. Translated, it gives CSVELGSHYEQYF. The chain has TRBV29-1 and TRBJ2-7, with D possibly TRBD2 on 6 matching bases. The CDR3 has 13 amino acids. Germline V gene lookup returns CDR1 SQVTM and CDR2 ANQGSEA. Between the trimmed V and J ends, which lost 2 bases and 3 bases, there was a span of 11 bases.

This clonotype was observed at least ten times. V usage is TRBV20-1 and J usage is TRBJ2-2; 9 bases align to TRBD2. The CDR3 loop spans 15 amino acids. Trimming cost V 0 bases and J 6 bases; bases outside gene matches: 5. Germline V CDR1 and CDR2: DFQATT, SNEGSKA (reference sequence). In nucleotides, the CDR3 is TGCAGTGCTAGAGATGGGGGACTAGCCCCCGGGGAGCTGTTTTTT. This translates into CSARDGGLAPGELFF.

This clonotype appeared many times. This chain uses TRBV28 with TRBJ2-4; TRBD1 matches 9 bases. Germline V CDR1 and CDR2: MDHEN, SYDVKM. This CDR3 spans 13 amino acids. V lost 6 bases, J lost 7 bases, and 4 bases stayed unmatched. The CDR3 DNA is TGTGCCAGCAGACCAGGACAGGGGAACATTCAGTACTTC. Protein: CASRPGQGNIQYF. The full variable domain, its missing parts supplied by reference TRBV28 and TRBJ2-4, is DVKVTQSSRYLVKRTGEKVFLECVQDMDHENMFWYRQDPGLGLRLIYFSYDVKMKEKGDIPEGYSVSREKKERFSLILESASTNQTSMYLCASRPGQGNIQYFGAGTRLSVL.

With respect to this clonotype: Sequence at one end of the junction differs from germline and may be a read error. The chain joins TRBV20-1 to TRBJ2-1, with 13 bases matching TRBD2. This CDR3 spans 14 amino acids. CDR1 is DFQATT, CDR2 SNEGSKA, per germline (reference sequence). DNA for the CDR3: TGCGGTGCTGACGGGACTAGCGGGGACAATGATCAGTTCTTC. It specifies CGADGTSGDNDQFF.

Turning to this clonotype: One junction end disagrees with the germline gene, perhaps due to a read error. This chain joins TRBV11-1 and TRBJ2-1; a weak D match, TRBD2 (6 bases). CDR3 length: 17 residues. Germline V gene lookup returns CDR1 SGHAT and CDR2 FQDESV (reference sequence). Here the CDR3 DNA reads TGTGCCATCAGCTCCCACTTAGAGGGAGGCTCCTACAATGAGCAGTTCTTC. This encodes CAISSHLEGGSYNEQFF.

As for this clonotype: The junction does not match germline at one end; this may be a read error. The CDR3 sequence: CTSGRTGGYEQYF. DNA for the CDR3: TGTACCAGCGGGAGGACAGGGGGCTACGAACAGTACTTC. The chain has TRBV11-1 and TRBJ2-7, with 11 bases fitting TRBD1. Germline V gene data show CDR1 as SGHAT and CDR2 as FQDESV (reference sequence). This CDR3 is 13 amino acids long. Variable domain in full (rest from reference TRBV11-1 and TRBJ2-7): EAEVAQSPRYKITEKSQAVAFWCDPISGHATLYWYRQILGQGPELLVQFQDESVVDDSQLPKDRFSAERLKGVDSTLKIQPAELGDSAMYLCTSGRTGGYEQYFGPGTRLTVT.

The chain joins TRBV29-1 to TRBJ2-5, with D hard to call. Trimming left V 3 bases short and J 5 bases short, with 19 bases between. The germline gives CDR1 SQVTM, CDR2 ANQGSEA. The length of the CDR3 is 15 residues. Here the CDR3 DNA reads TGCAGCGTTGATCTCGTTAGATGGGGTCCGGAGACCCAGTACTTC. Translation: CSVDLVRWGPETQYF.

Comments on this clonotype: The junction departs from germline at one end; a sequencing error may be responsible. V and J are TRBV10-3 and TRBJ1-5; D not certain. The CDR3 spans 15 residues. Germline V gene lookup returns CDR1 ENHRY and CDR2 SYGVKD. This chain's CDR3 is CAISDWSDSNQPQRF. The CDR3 DNA reads as TGCGCCATCAGTGATTGGAGTGATAGCAATCAGCCCCAGCGTTTT.

V usage is TRBV5-6 and J usage is TRBJ2-3; D gene unclear. CDR3 length: 12 amino acids. Germline V gene lookup returns CDR1 SGHDT and CDR2 YYEEEE. CDR3 bases: TGTGTCATCAGCTTCCCCACGGATACGCAGTATTTT. Translating it yields CVISFPTDTQYF.

Details on this clonotype: This likely comes from a read error, as the CDR3 has no conserved phenylalanine or tryptophan at its end. The V gene is TRBV29-1, the J gene TRBJ2-3, with D unclear. CDR3 length: 12 residues. Per the germline V gene, CDR1 is SQVTM and CDR2 is ANQGSEA. In DNA, the CDR3 is TGCAGTGTGGGTCTCAGCACAGATACGCAGTATTAT. Translation gives CSVGLSTDTQYY.

On this clonotype: Germline is not matched at one junction end, which may reflect a read error. This chain uses TRBV10-3 with TRBJ2-6, with TRBD1 as a possible D gene (5 bases). The CDR3 spans 17 residues. From germline, CDR1 is ENHRY and CDR2 SYGVKD. Here the CDR3 reads CAICGVDKGPGADVLTF. The DNA of the CDR3 is TGTGCCATCTGTGGAGTCGATAAGGGCCCTGGGGCCGACGTCCTGACTTTC.

The chain employs TRBV5-6 and TRBJ2-3, with D unresolved. Trimming stripped 10 bases from V and 2 bases from J, with 11 bases between. Per germline, CDR1 SGHDT and CDR2 YYEEEE. There are 12 residues in the CDR3. The CDR3 region is CAYSFPTDTQYF. The DNA for the CDR3 is TGTGCCTACAGCTTCCCCACAGATACGCAGTATTTT. The whole variable domain, filled in from reference TRBV5-6 and TRBJ2-3, reads DAGVTQSPTHLIKTRGQQVTLRCSPKSGHDTVSWYQQALGQGPQFIFQYYEEEERQRGNFPDRFSGHQFPNYSSELNVNALLLGDSALYLCAYSFPTDTQYFGPGTRLTVL.

On this clonotype itself: One end of the junction fails to match germline, which may point to a read error. The chain carries TRBV29-1 and TRBJ1-1; D is ambiguous. Germline lookup yields CDR1 SQVTM and CDR2 ANQGSEA. The CDR3 loop spans 13 amino acids. The CDR3 reads CSALGQSHIETFF. CDR3 in DNA: TGCAGCGCCCTAGGGCAGAGTCACATTGAAACTTTCTTT.

V and J are TRBV28 and TRBJ1-4; TRBD1 is a possible D gene (6 bases). Per the germline V gene, CDR1 is MDHEN and CDR2 is SYDVKM. Trimming stripped 2 bases from V and 3 bases from J, with 13 bases between. This CDR3 region has 16 residues. The CDR3 DNA reads as TGTGCCAGCAGTTTACGGGGGGCAATGGCTAATGAAAAACTGTTTTTT. As protein: CASSLRGAMANEKLFF.